The 29 T cell receptor beta chains given below trace back to one sample, sequenced in a study of T cell changes during pregnancy in multiple sclerosis. Sequencing was performed with immunoSEQ multiplex PCR; in TCRdb, only in-frame clones are kept and a portion is missing. In the table there are about 31,000 clones, approximately 88% of which are singletons. The sequenced sample was CD8+ T cells from peripheral blood mononuclear cells, obtained in the first trimester of pregnancy. The source is a female donor with multiple sclerosis, enrolled in a pregnancy study.

This rearrangement joins TRBV6-1 to TRBJ2-7; 7 nucleotides agree with TRBD2. J gave up 3 bases and V 6 bases, and 5 bases lay outside the gene matches. This CDR3 has 13 amino acids. Looked up from germline, CDR1 is MNHNS and CDR2 is SASEGT. The CDR3 reads CASSGLGFYEQYF. The CDR3 nucleotides read TGTGCCAGCAGCGGACTAGGGTTCTACGAGCAGTACTTC.

The chain carries TRBV10-3 and TRBJ2-1, with a weak D call TRBD1 (6 bases). The germline V gene encodes CDR1 ENHRY and CDR2 SYGVKD. Between the trimmed V and J ends, which lost 6 bases and 2 bases, there was a span of 11 bases. This CDR3 has 14 amino acids. CDR3 sequence (DNA): TGTGCCATCAGCTCGCCAGGGGCCTACAATGAGCAGTTCTTC. Encoded protein: CAISSPGAYNEQFF.

The sample holds one count of this clone. V is TRBV9 and J is TRBJ2-1; TRBD2 agrees at 10 bases. Germline values: CDR1 SGDLS, CDR2 YYNGEE. The V gene end was trimmed by 0 bases and the J gene end by 8 bases; junction bases not matched to a gene: 2. The CDR3 loop spans 14 amino acids. The chain's CDR3 is CASSVETSGDEQFF. The CDR3 coding sequence is TGTGCCAGCAGCGTAGAAACTAGCGGGGATGAGCAGTTCTTC.

V and J are TRBV28 and TRBJ1-1, with D possibly matching TRBD1 (5 bases). Looked up from germline, CDR1 is MDHEN and CDR2 is SYDVKM. The CDR3 sequence is 15 residues long. The V end lost 7 bases, the J end lost 3 bases, and 18 bases lay between the germline ends. The CDR3 bases are TGTGCCAGCAACTGGGACTCGGGAGAGGACACTGAAGCTTTCTTT. It translates to CASNWDSGEDTEAFF.

The chain combines TRBV7-2 with TRBJ2-2; perhaps TRBD1 as D (5 bases). The V end was cut by 5 bases, the J end by 4 bases, with 11 bases between. Germline V lookup: CDR1 SGHTA, CDR2 FQGNSA. The CDR3 length is 14 residues. The CDR3 loop reads CASSPHRSTGELFF. In DNA form, the CDR3 reads TGTGCCAGCAGCCCTCACAGGAGCACCGGGGAGCTGTTTTTT.

J is TRBJ1-5 and V is TRBV6-5; D is undetermined. Germline V gene data show CDR1 as MNHEY and CDR2 as SVGAGI. This CDR3 has 14 residues. Trimming stripped 6 bases from V and 3 bases from J, with 12 bases between. The CDR3 DNA sequence: TGTGCCAGCAGGGCTAGAGATTACAATCAGCCCCAGCATTTT. Translation: CASRARDYNQPQHF.

The J gene is TRBJ2-5, the V gene TRBV19, with D possibly being TRBD1 (5 bases). Trimming pared 3 bases from V and 3 bases from J, leaving 8 bases between. Germline CDR1 LNHDA, CDR2 SQIVND (reference sequence). There are 13 residues in the CDR3. The CDR3 DNA reads TGTGCCAGTAGTATGGACACAGAAGAGACCCAGTACTTC. This translates into CASSMDTEETQYF.

V usage is TRBV4-1 and J usage is TRBJ2-2, with 7 bases fitting TRBD2. Germline V lookup: CDR1 MGHRA, CDR2 YSYEKL. CDR3 length: 16 amino acids. V was clipped by 0 bases and J by 5 bases; unmatched bases: 6. In nucleotides, the CDR3 is TGCGCCAGCAGCCAAGATGGGCGGGGGAGGACCGGGGAGCTGTTTTTT. This codes for CASSQDGRGRTGELFF.

The rearrangement joins TRBV6-5 to TRBJ2-7, with D possibly matching TRBD1 (6 bases). V was shortened by 0 bases and J by 0 bases, with 12 bases between the two germline ends. Per germline, CDR1 MNHEY and CDR2 SVGAGI. The CDR3 sequence is 16 residues long. CDR3 amino acids: CASSYSTGQNSYEQYF. The CDR3 DNA sequence: TGTGCCAGCAGTTACTCGACAGGACAAAACTCCTACGAGCAGTACTTC.

The count of this clone is one. V is TRBV7-9 and J is TRBJ1-2; 7 bases map to TRBD1. Germline lookup yields CDR1 SEHNR and CDR2 FQNEAQ (reference sequence). CDR3 length: 13 residues. Germline trimming cut 5 bases from V and 6 bases from J; bases unmatched to any gene: 6. DNA for the CDR3: TGTGCCAGCAGCACCCCGACAGGGAATGGCTACACCTTC. Encoded protein: CASSTPTGNGYTF.

The V gene is TRBV5-6, the J gene TRBJ2-1, with TRBD1 identical over 10 bases. The V gene end was trimmed by 2 bases and the J gene end by 10 bases; junction bases not matched to a gene: 6. The germline gives CDR1 SGHDT, CDR2 YYEEEE. This CDR3 spans 14 amino acids. CDR3: CASSFGTGDSEQFF. The CDR3 DNA is TGTGCCAGCAGCTTCGGGACAGGGGATTCCGAGCAGTTCTTC. Using reference TRBV5-6 and TRBJ2-1 for the parts outside the CDR3, the full variable domain is DAGVTQSPTHLIKTRGQQVTLRCSPKSGHDTVSWYQQALGQGPQFIFQYYEEEERQRGNFPDRFSGHQFPNYSSELNVNALLLGDSALYLCASSFGTGDSEQFFGPGTRLTVL.

The gene calls are TRBV9 and TRBJ2-6, with TRBD1 matching over 8 bases. Germline values: CDR1 SGDLS, CDR2 YYNGEE. This CDR3 is built from 17 residues. With 4 bases clipped from V and 1 base from J, the junction kept 7 bases outside the gene matches. The DNA for the CDR3 is TGTGCCAGCAGCCCCGGACAGGGAGGTTCTGGGGCCAACGTCCTGACTTTC. Translating gives CASSPGQGGSGANVLTF. Combining the CDR3 with reference TRBV9 and TRBJ2-6 gives the whole variable domain DSGVTQTPKHLITATGQRVTLRCSPRSGDLSVYWYQQSLDQGLQFLIQYYNGEERAKGNILERFSAQQFPDLHSELNLSSLELGDSALYFCASSPGQGGSGANVLTFGAGSRLTVL.

The chain is built from TRBV2 and TRBJ1-2; 11 nucleotides line up with TRBD1. Germline loops: CDR1 SNHLY, CDR2 FYNNEI. This CDR3 is 15 amino acids long. The ends lost 8 bases at V and 5 bases at J; junction bases unmatched: 10. The CDR3 nucleotides read TGTGCCAGCTTTGAGGGACAGGGGGAATCTTATGGCTACACCTTC. As protein: CASFEGQGESYGYTF.

This clone came up once. This chain joins TRBV28 and TRBJ1-1, with 8 bases matching TRBD1. Trimming at V came to 5 bases and at J to 6 bases, leaving 8 bases not matched to a gene. This CDR3 has 14 residues. From germline, CDR1 is MDHEN and CDR2 SYDVKM. In nucleotides, the CDR3 is TGTGCCAGCAGTGGACAGGGTCGTAGAGCTGAAGCTTTCTTT. As protein: CASSGQGRRAEAFF.

This chain connects TRBV27 to TRBJ2-2; possibly TRBD2 for D (5 bases). The V and J ends lost 5 bases and 6 bases respectively, with 13 bases between them. The CDR3 has 14 amino acids. The germline CDR1 and CDR2 sequences are MNHEY and SMNVEV (reference sequence). This CDR3 reads CASSPLDSAGELFF. In nucleotides, the CDR3 is TGTGCCAGCAGTCCACTAGACTCGGCCGGGGAGCTGTTTTTT.

The chain recombines TRBV7-8 with TRBJ2-3, with 9 bases matching TRBD2. The CDR3 contains 16 residues. V dropped 5 bases and J dropped 5; count of bases not matched to a gene: 11. CDR1 and CDR2 (germline): SGHVS, FQNEAQ. The DNA for the CDR3 is TGTGCCAGCAGCCCAAAGTTAGCGGGAGCCCAAGATACGCAGTATTTT. It specifies CASSPKLAGAQDTQYF. The entire variable domain, with the rest obtained from reference TRBV7-8 and TRBJ2-3, is as follows: GAGVSQSPRYKVAKRGQDVALRCDPISGHVSLFWYQQALGQGPEFLTYFQNEAQLDKSGLPSDRFFAERPEGSVSTLKIQRTQQEDSAVYLCASSPKLAGAQDTQYFGPGTRLTVL.

The chain combines TRBV7-9 with TRBJ1-2; no reliable D call. V was cut by 1 base and J by 0 bases, with 9 bases left in between. The CDR3 covers 15 residues. Germline CDR1 SEHNR, CDR2 FQNEAQ (reference sequence). Here the CDR3 reads CASSLDGTSNYGYTF. The CDR3 DNA follows: TGTGCCAGCAGCTTAGATGGCACCTCTAACTATGGCTACACCTTC.

This clone was seen only a few times. This chain links TRBV27 with TRBJ1-1, with 7 bases fitting TRBD1. J gave up 1 base and V 7 bases, and 12 bases lay outside the gene matches. CDR1 and CDR2 from the germline V gene are MNHEY and SMNVEV (reference sequence). This CDR3 has 16 amino acids. The CDR3 protein is CASNIDREGPNTEAFF. The CDR3 DNA reads as TGTGCCAGCAATATTGACAGGGAAGGTCCGAACACTGAAGCTTTCTTT.

The genes are TRBV6-1 and TRBJ1-1, with a weak D call TRBD1 (5 bases). Germline CDR1 reads MNHNS; CDR2 reads SASEGT. The length of the CDR3 is 13 residues. Trimming left V 6 bases short and J 1 base short, with 9 bases between. CDR3 sequence: CASSPGQNTEAFF. The CDR3 nucleotides read TGTGCCAGCAGCCCCGGACAGAACACTGAAGCTTTCTTT.

V gene TRBV30 combines with J gene TRBJ2-7; weak D call: TRBD1 (6 bases). V shed 5 bases and J shed 0 bases, with 14 bases lying between them. The germline V gene has CDR1 GTSNPN and CDR2 SVGIG (reference sequence). CDR3 length equals 14 residues. The CDR3 region is CAWEVTGSSYEQYF. The DNA of the CDR3 is TGTGCCTGGGAAGTGACAGGCAGCTCCTACGAGCAGTACTTC.

This sequence joins TRBV6-5 and TRBJ2-1; perhaps TRBD1 as D (6 bases). The CDR3 totals 13 residues. Trimming took 6 bases from V and 8 from J, leaving 14 bases between them. Germline V gene data show CDR1 as MNHEY and CDR2 as SVGAGI. CDR3 bases: TGTGCCAGCAGCGACCGCAGGGGTGATGAGCAGTTCTTC. Its translation: CASSDRRGDEQFF.

The V gene is TRBV27, the J gene TRBJ2-7; tentative D call: TRBD2 (5 bases). Germline V gene data show CDR1 as MNHEY and CDR2 as SMNVEV (reference sequence). This CDR3 comprises 15 residues. V lost 10 bases to trimming and J lost 4 bases, with 23 bases between them. CDR3 DNA sequence: TGTGCCACCCGATTCGGGGAAGCGGCGACTTACGAGCAGTACTTC. Translated: CATRFGEAATYEQYF.

The chain employs TRBV7-6 and TRBJ2-1; 7 bases agree with TRBD1. CDR1 is SGHVS, CDR2 FNYEAQ, per germline. V lost 5 bases, J lost 8 bases, and 12 bases stayed unmatched. The CDR3 extends over 15 amino acids. CDR3 sequence reads: CASSPRFDRVDEQFF. The CDR3 DNA follows: TGTGCCAGCAGCCCACGATTCGACAGGGTCGATGAGCAGTTCTTC.

This rearrangement joins TRBV27 to TRBJ2-1; D possibly corresponds to TRBD1 (5 bases). V was cut by 2 bases and J by 14 bases, with 13 bases left in between. The germline V gene has CDR1 MNHEY and CDR2 SMNVEV (reference sequence). The CDR3 consists of 12 residues. The CDR3 protein is CASSLKGQGKFF. The CDR3 DNA is TGTGCCAGCAGTTTAAAGGGGCAGGGAAAGTTCTTC.

The V and J genes are TRBV7-9 and TRBJ2-3, with D maybe TRBD1 (6 bases). CDR1 is SEHNR, CDR2 FQNEAQ, per germline (reference sequence). The CDR3 totals 15 residues. The V gene lost 4 bases and the J gene lost 3 bases, with 14 bases spanning the gap. The CDR3 here is CASSSWTEGTDTQYF. The CDR3 DNA reads TGTGCCAGCAGCTCGTGGACAGAGGGGACAGATACGCAGTATTTT.

J is TRBJ2-3 and V is TRBV19, with D possibly TRBD2 on 5 matching bases. With 4 bases removed from V and 0 bases from J, the gap between germline ends came to 11 bases. This CDR3 is 15 amino acids long. Germline CDR1 reads LNHDA; CDR2 reads SQIVND (reference sequence). The CDR3 loop reads CASSKFEGSTDTQYF. The CDR3 DNA is TGTGCCAGTAGTAAATTCGAGGGAAGCACAGATACGCAGTATTTT.

This rearrangement joins TRBV10-3 to TRBJ1-4, with D hard to call. Germline V CDR1 and CDR2: ENHRY, SYGVKD. This CDR3 region has 12 residues. The V and J ends lost 0 bases and 12 bases respectively, with 8 bases between them. The CDR3 DNA sequence: TGTGCCATCAGTGAGTCGGCGGCAGAACTGTTTTTT. As protein: CAISESAAELFF.

V is TRBV10-3 and J is TRBJ2-7; weak D call: TRBD2 (7 bases). V was trimmed by 4 bases and J by 3 bases, leaving 16 bases between them. CDR3 length: 15 residues. Germline V CDR1 and CDR2: ENHRY, SYGVKD. The CDR3 DNA is TGTGCCATCAGTGCGCCGGGGGGCGCGGTCTACGAGCAGTACTTC. This gives the protein CAISAPGGAVYEQYF.

This chain links TRBV7-9 with TRBJ2-1; tentative D call: TRBD2 (5 bases). The CDR3 has 13 amino acids. V was shortened by 2 bases and J by 8 bases, with 10 bases between the two germline ends. CDR1 and CDR2 from the germline V gene are SEHNR and FQNEAQ (reference sequence). This CDR3 reads CASSLMGGHEQFF. Written as DNA, the CDR3 is TGTGCCAGCAGCTTAATGGGCGGGCATGAGCAGTTCTTC.